This entry lists 9 T cell receptor beta chains sequenced from one sample in a study of cytomegalovirus exposure and HLA in healthy donors. The study ran its PCR with 60 Vbeta and 13 Jbeta primers. The method was immunoSEQ multiplex PCR; TCRdb's version includes in-frame clones alone and lacks a portion of them. The sample yields about 130,000 clones, approximately 79% seen once. The sample comprised PBMCs. Receptors were obtained from a man aged 18 to 29 in good health and CMV-seropositive.

V and J are TRBV19 and TRBJ2-1, with 9 bases fitting TRBD2. The CDR3 has 16 amino acids. The germline CDR1 and CDR2 sequences are LNHDA and SQIVND (reference sequence). V trimming: 3 bases; J trimming: 6 bases; junction bases outside the gene matches: 9. CDR3 in DNA: TGTGCCAGTAGTATTGAGGGCGGGGGGGTAATCAATGAGCAGTTCTTC. Protein product: CASSIEGGGVINEQFF.

The rearrangement uses TRBV27 and TRBJ2-5; 14 nucleotides line up with TRBD2. V trimming: 5 bases; J trimming: 4 bases; junction bases outside the gene matches: 3. CDR3 size: 15 residues. In germline, CDR1 is MNHEY, CDR2 SMNVEV (reference sequence). Here the CDR3 DNA reads TGTGCCAGCAGTATCGGGACTAGCGGGGGAGAGACCCAGTACTTC. It specifies CASSIGTSGGETQYF.

The genes are TRBV5-1 and TRBJ2-3; D call uncertain. This CDR3 is built from 14 residues. Per germline, CDR1 SGHRS and CDR2 YFSETQ. The ends were cut back, 6 bases at V and 2 bases at J, with 13 bases in the middle. This CDR3 is CASMSLAHTDTQYF. CDR3 nucleotide sequence: TGCGCCAGCATGAGTTTAGCCCACACAGATACGCAGTATTTT.

J is TRBJ2-5 and V is TRBV2, with 9 bases fitting TRBD2. V lost 0 bases and J lost 4; bases outside the gene matches: 9. Per germline, CDR1 SNHLY and CDR2 FYNNEI. This CDR3 spans 17 amino acids. CDR3 DNA: TGTGCCAGCAGTGAAGCGCTTCTGAGCGGGGGGCGAGAGACCCAGTACTTC. Its protein product is CASSEALLSGGRETQYF.

This clone was counted only a few times. The gene calls are TRBV19 and TRBJ1-2, with TRBD1 matching 7 bases. The length of the CDR3 is 13 residues. Germline loops: CDR1 LNHDA, CDR2 SQIVND (reference sequence). Losses at the gene ends were 4 bases for V and 4 bases for J; bases not matched to a gene: 3. The CDR3 DNA reads as TGTGCCAGTAGTACAGGGGGAGGCTATGGCTACACCTTC. It codes for CASSTGGGYGYTF.

This clone was seen only a few times. The CDR3 region is CASSQEGGTSFYEQYF. The CDR3 DNA is TGTGCCAGCAGCCAAGAAGGCGGGACTAGCTTCTACGAGCAGTACTTC. This chain connects TRBV4-2 to TRBJ2-7; 9 bases line up with TRBD2. This CDR3 has 16 amino acids. Germline trimming cut 0 bases from V and 3 bases from J; bases unmatched to any gene: 6. The germline CDR1 and CDR2 sequences are LGHNA and YNFKEQ.

The rearrangement joins TRBV2 to TRBJ2-1; D gene ambiguous. Per germline, CDR1 SNHLY and CDR2 FYNNEI. The CDR3 sequence is 12 residues long. Trimming took off 4 bases at V and 10 bases at J, with 11 bases between the two ends. The CDR3 DNA reads TGTGCCAGCAGTGGTGAGACTGAGGAGCAGTTCTTC. As protein: CASSGETEEQFF.

The chain couples TRBV7-3 to TRBJ2-1, with D hard to call. The CDR3 is 14 residues long. CDR1 and CDR2 from the germline V gene are SGHTA and FQGTGA. V was cut by 0 bases and J by 0 bases, with 3 bases left in between. The CDR3 loop reads CASSLTSSYNEQFF. The CDR3 DNA is TGTGCCAGCAGCTTAACGAGCTCCTACAATGAGCAGTTCTTC.

This clone appeared a few times. CDR3 in DNA: TGTGCCAGCACCCAGGGGGCGGCTTACAATGAGCAGTTCTTC. Protein sequence: CASTQGAAYNEQFF. V gene TRBV11-2 combines with J gene TRBJ2-1; 8 bases fit TRBD1. Unmatched junction bases numbered 6, after V lost 7 bases and J lost 4 bases. The CDR3 loop spans 14 amino acids. Germline lookup yields CDR1 SGHAT and CDR2 FQNNGV.